The rows below give T cell receptor beta chains drawn from one sample of a study of CD8 T cells in Susac syndrome. TCRdb ran MiXCR on the immunoSEQ multiplex PCR reads and lists one entry per CDR3 protein. The sample shows more than 200,000 distinct CDR3 sequences, about 94% of them seen only once. What was sequenced was CD4+ T cells from PBMCs. Receptor source: a human donor with Susac syndrome. The CDR3 runs from the conserved cysteine through the conserved F or W. Fields, in order: J gene, V gene, D gene, clone size, CDR3 protein, CDR3 DNA. The D gene is left open where the match is weak. Rows give clone size only sometimes, using once, few, many, or a class for an expanded clone.

>TRBJ2-1|TRBV6-6|NA|NA
CASSYSARVPFF
TGTGCCAGCAGTTACTCCGCTCGGGTGCCGTTCTTC
>TRBJ2-7|TRBV5-1|NA|few
CASSLEDYPAPYEQYF
TGCGCCAGCAGCTTGGAGGACTACCCCGCCCCCTACGAGCAGTACTTC
>TRBJ2-1|TRBV29-1|NA|once
CSVTLYAEQFF
TGCAGCGTCACTCTCTACGCGGAGCAGTTCTTC
>TRBJ2-2|TRBV11-1|NA|once
CASSLVSLNTGELFF
TGTGCCAGCAGCTTAGTTTCCCTGAACACCGGGGAGCTGTTTTTT
>TRBJ2-3|TRBV5-6|TRBD2|NA
CASTGGTSGRDTQYF
TGTGCCAGTACCGGGGGGACTAGCGGCCGAGATACGCAGTATTTT
>TRBJ1-2|TRBV15|NA|NA
CATSPGVDYGYTF
TGTGCCACCAGCCCGGGGGTGGACTATGGCTACACCTTC
>TRBJ1-1|TRBV20-1|NA|NA
CSAAWENTEAFF
TGCAGTGCCGCATGGGAGAACACTGAAGCTTTCTTT
>TRBJ1-2|TRBV6-5|NA|NA
CASSSHWRDYGYTF
TGTGCCAGCAGTTCCCACTGGCGGGACTATGGCTACACCTTC
>TRBJ2-7|TRBV6-5|TRBD2|NA
CASSPTLAGGSFEQYF
TGTGCCAGCAGTCCTACTCTAGCGGGGGGATCGTTCGAGCAGTACTTC
>TRBJ1-1|TRBV20-1|NA|NA
CSANDLGTEAFF
TGCAGTGCTAACGACTTGGGCACTGAAGCTTTCTTT
>TRBJ2-3|TRBV30|NA|NA
CAWSEKDTQYF
TGTGCCTGGAGTGAGAAAGATACGCAGTATTTT
>TRBJ2-3|TRBV18|NA|few
CASSLRGDTQYF
TGTGCCAGCTCCCTTCGGGGAGATACGCAGTATTTT
>TRBJ2-1|TRBV6-5|NA|NA
CASKFDRSYNEQFF
TGTGCCAGCAAATTCGACAGGTCCTACAATGAGCAGTTCTTC
>TRBJ2-1|TRBV7-9|TRBD1|NA
CASRVLQGKGENEQFF
TGTGCCAGCAGGGTTTTACAGGGGAAGGGTGAAAATGAGCAGTTCTTC
>TRBJ1-5|TRBV7-9|NA|NA
CASGGQPQHF
TGTGCCAGCGGGGGTCAGCCCCAGCATTTT
>TRBJ1-6|TRBV1|NA|NA
CTRTAFCSYNSPLHF
TGCACCAGGACAGCCTTTTGCTCCTATAATTCACCCCTCCACTTT
>TRBJ1-4|TRBV20-1|NA|NA
CSARDPPAEKLFF
TGCAGTGCTAGAGATCCCCCCGCAGAAAAACTGTTTTTT
>TRBJ1-3|TRBV29-1|NA|NA
CSVEGSGNTIYF
TGCAGCGTTGAAGGTTCAGGAAACACCATATATTTT
>TRBJ2-5|TRBV3-1|TRBD2|NA
CASSAATSGGDGTQYF
TGTGCCAGCAGCGCGGCGACTAGCGGGGGCGACGGGACCCAGTACTTC
>TRBJ2-1|TRBV29-1|TRBD1|once
CSVEVTGVWNEQFF
TGCAGCGTTGAAGTTACAGGGGTCTGGAATGAGCAGTTCTTC
>TRBJ2-6|TRBV19|TRBD2|once
CASQKAGGLGANVLTF
TGTGCCAGTCAAAAAGCGGGGGGGCTCGGGGCCAACGTCCTGACTTTC
>TRBJ1-1|TRBV9|NA|NA
CASSVDRWGEAFF
TGTGCCAGCAGCGTTGACAGGTGGGGTGAAGCTTTCTTT
>TRBJ2-3|TRBV20-1|TRBD1|NA
CSAQTGGPSTDTQYF
TGCAGTGCACAAACAGGGGGCCCATCGACAGATACGCAGTATTTT
>TRBJ1-6|TRBV20-1|TRBD1|NA
CSAGQGAPLPLHF
TGCAGTGCTGGACAGGGGGCGCCGTTACCCCTCCACTTT
>TRBJ1-2|TRBV7-2|TRBD1|NA
CASTETGGYGYTF
TGTGCCAGCACCGAGACAGGGGGGTATGGCTACACCTTC
>TRBJ1-2|TRBV29-1|NA|NA
CSVATGFSGYTF
TGCAGCGTTGCCACAGGGTTCTCTGGCTACACCTTC
>TRBJ2-2|TRBV28|TRBD1|once
CASSSSGQGSGELFF
TGTGCCAGCAGTTCCTCGGGACAGGGGTCCGGGGAGCTGTTTTTT
>TRBJ2-2|TRBV12-3/TRBV12-4|NA|NA
CASSSAGTNTGELFF
TGTGCCAGCAGTTCCGCCGGGACCAACACCGGGGAGCTGTTTTTT
>TRBJ2-1|TRBV12-5|NA|NA
CASALRGGRNEQFF
TGTGCTAGTGCCCTGAGGGGGGGGCGGAATGAGCAGTTCTTC
>TRBJ2-5|TRBV7-9|NA|once
CASSLLGSQETQYF
TGTGCCAGCAGCTTACTGGGGTCACAAGAGACCCAGTACTTC
>TRBJ1-5|TRBV12-3/TRBV12-4|TRBD1|NA
CASSHRGNNQPQHF
TGTGCCAGCAGTCACAGGGGAAACAATCAGCCCCAGCATTTT
>TRBJ1-6|TRBV6-2/TRBV6-3|NA|NA
CASSYRQGSSPLHF
TGTGCCAGCAGTTACAGGCAGGGGAGTTCACCCCTCCACTTT
>TRBJ1-2|TRBV28|TRBD1|NA
CASSFFTTGGAYGYTF
TGTGCCAGCAGTTTTTTCACTACAGGGGGCGCGTATGGCTACACCTTC
>TRBJ1-1|TRBV5-1|NA|NA
CASRRGTQNTEAFF
TGCGCCAGCAGGAGGGGGACGCAGAACACTGAAGCTTTCTTT
>TRBJ1-1|TRBV3-1|TRBD1|NA
CASSQLTGAEAFF
TGTGCCAGCAGCCAATTGACAGGGGCTGAAGCTTTCTTT
>TRBJ1-2|TRBV24-1|NA|NA
CATAQGDYGYTF
TGTGCCACCGCGCAGGGCGACTATGGCTACACCTTC
>TRBJ1-1|TRBV27|NA|NA
CASSLSPGENTEAFF
TGTGCCAGCAGTTTATCTCCGGGTGAGAACACTGAAGCTTTCTTT
>TRBJ1-1|TRBV11-1|NA|NA
CASSFDTQNTEAFF
TGTGCCAGCAGCTTTGACACTCAGAACACTGAAGCTTTCTTT